This T cell receptor beta chain emerged from a study of blood T cell repertoires in COVID-19. Study information: T cells, B-cell-depleted T cells, or PBMCs supplied cDNA or gDNA.

The repertoire was sequenced with immunoSEQ multiplex PCR; TCRdb's copy has only in-frame clones and lacks some. This table holds 75,000 to 90,000 clones, 86% found once. V lost 10 bases, J lost 6 bases, and 7 bases stayed unmatched. Germline CDR1 and CDR2: ENHRY and SYGVKD. This CDR3 has 13 residues. The chain recombines TRBV10-3 with TRBJ2-1, with 9 positions matching TRBD2. Sequenced material: peripheral blood. The sequence was obtained from a man in his fifties with active COVID-19. The CDR3 reads CASSGGGSNEQFF. The CDR3 nucleotides read TGTGCCAGTAGCGGGGGAGGGTCCAATGAGCAGTTCTTC.